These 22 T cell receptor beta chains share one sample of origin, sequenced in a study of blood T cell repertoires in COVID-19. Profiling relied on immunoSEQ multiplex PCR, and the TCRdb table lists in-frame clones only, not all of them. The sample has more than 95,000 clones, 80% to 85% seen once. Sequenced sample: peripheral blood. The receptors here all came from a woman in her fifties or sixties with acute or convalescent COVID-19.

DNA for the CDR3: TGTGCCAGCAGGAGAACAGGGGTTGGCTACACCTTC. Translation gives CASRRTGVGYTF. The chain combines TRBV2 with TRBJ1-2; 7 positions agree with TRBD1. CDR1 and CDR2 from the germline V gene are SNHLY and FYNNEI. The V and J ends lost 6 bases and 7 bases, in that order; junction bases with no gene match: 5. The CDR3 runs to 12 residues.

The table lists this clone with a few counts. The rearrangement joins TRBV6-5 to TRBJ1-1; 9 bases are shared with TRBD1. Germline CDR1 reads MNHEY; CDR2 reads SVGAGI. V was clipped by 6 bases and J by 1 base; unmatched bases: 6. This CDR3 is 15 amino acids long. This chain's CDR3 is CASSTGGAGNTEAFF. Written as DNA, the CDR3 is TGTGCCAGCAGCACAGGGGGCGCTGGGAACACTGAAGCTTTCTTT.

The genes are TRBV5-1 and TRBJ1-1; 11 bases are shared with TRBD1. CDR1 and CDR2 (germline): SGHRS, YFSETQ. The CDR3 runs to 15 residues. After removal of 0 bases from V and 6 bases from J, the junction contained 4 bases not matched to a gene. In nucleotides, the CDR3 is TGCGCCAGCAGCTTGGTTGGGGACAGGGGGTCTGAAGCTTTCTTT. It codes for CASSLVGDRGSEAFF. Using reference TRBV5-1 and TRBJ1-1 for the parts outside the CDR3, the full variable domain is KAGVTQTPRYLIKTRGQQVTLSCSPISGHRSVSWYQQTPGQGLQFLFEYFSETQRNKGNFPGRFSGRQFSNSRSEMNVSTLELGDSALYLCASSLVGDRGSEAFFGQGTRLTVV.

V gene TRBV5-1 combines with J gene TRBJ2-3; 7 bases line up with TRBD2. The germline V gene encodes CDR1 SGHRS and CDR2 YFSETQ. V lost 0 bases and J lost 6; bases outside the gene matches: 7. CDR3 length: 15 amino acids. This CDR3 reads CASSLAQRGPDTQYF. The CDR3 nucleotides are TGCGCCAGCAGCTTGGCCCAGCGGGGCCCCGATACGCAGTATTTT.

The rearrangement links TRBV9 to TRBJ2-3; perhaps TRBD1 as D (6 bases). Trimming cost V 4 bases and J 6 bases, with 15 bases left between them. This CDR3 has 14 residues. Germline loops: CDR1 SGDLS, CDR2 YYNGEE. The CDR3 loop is CASSSDSRGDTQYF. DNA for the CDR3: TGTGCCAGCAGCTCAGACTCCAGGGGTGATACGCAGTATTTT.

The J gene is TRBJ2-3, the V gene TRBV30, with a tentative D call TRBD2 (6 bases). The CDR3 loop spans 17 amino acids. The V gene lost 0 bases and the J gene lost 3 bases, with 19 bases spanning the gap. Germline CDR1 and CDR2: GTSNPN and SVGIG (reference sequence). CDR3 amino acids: CAWSVAGPHLATDTQYF. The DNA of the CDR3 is TGTGCCTGGAGTGTAGCTGGTCCTCATCTAGCGACAGATACGCAGTATTTT.

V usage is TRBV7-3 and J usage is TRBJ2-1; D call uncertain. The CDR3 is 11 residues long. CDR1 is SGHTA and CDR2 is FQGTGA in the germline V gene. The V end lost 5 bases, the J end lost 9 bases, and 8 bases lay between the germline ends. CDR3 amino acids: CASSPGGEQFF. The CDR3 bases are TGTGCCAGCAGCCCCGGCGGTGAGCAGTTCTTC.

The CDR3 DNA reads as TGCGCCAGCAGCATGGACAGAGCATACGAGCAGTACTTC. Protein product: CASSMDRAYEQYF. The gene calls are TRBV5-1 and TRBJ2-7, with D possibly TRBD1 on 6 matching bases. The germline V gene has CDR1 SGHRS and CDR2 YFSETQ. The CDR3 is 13 residues long. Trimming removed 4 bases from V and 4 bases from J, with 12 bases in between.

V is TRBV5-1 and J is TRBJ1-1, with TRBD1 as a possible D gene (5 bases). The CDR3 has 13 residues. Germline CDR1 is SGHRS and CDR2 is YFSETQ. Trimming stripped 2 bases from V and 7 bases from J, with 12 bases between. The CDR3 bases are TGCGCCAGCAGCTTCTTAGGGGTGAGTGAAGCTTTCTTT. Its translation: CASSFLGVSEAFF.

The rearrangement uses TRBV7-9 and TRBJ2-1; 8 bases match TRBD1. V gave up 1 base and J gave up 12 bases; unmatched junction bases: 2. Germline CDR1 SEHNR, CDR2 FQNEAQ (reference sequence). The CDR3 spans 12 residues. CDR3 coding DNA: TGTGCCAGCAGCTTAGGCAGGGGGCGGCAGTTCTTC. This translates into CASSLGRGRQFF.

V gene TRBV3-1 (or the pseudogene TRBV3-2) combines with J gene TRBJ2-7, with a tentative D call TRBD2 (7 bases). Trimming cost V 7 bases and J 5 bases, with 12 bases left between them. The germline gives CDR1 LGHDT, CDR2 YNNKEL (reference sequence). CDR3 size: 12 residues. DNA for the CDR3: TGTGCCAGCACCCGGGGGGCAAACGAGCAGTACTTC. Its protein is CASTRGANEQYF.

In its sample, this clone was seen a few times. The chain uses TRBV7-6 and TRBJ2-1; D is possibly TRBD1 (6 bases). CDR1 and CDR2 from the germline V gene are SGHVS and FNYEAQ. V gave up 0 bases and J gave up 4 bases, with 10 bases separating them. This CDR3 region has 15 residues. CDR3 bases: TGTGCCAGCAGCTTAGCGGGGGCCTCATACAATGAGCAGTTCTTC. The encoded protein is CASSLAGASYNEQFF. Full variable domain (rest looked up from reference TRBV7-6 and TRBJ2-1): GAGVSQSPRYKVTKRGQDVALRCDPISGHVSLYWYRQALGQGPEFLTYFNYEAQQDKSGLPNDRFSAERPEGSISTLTIQRTEQRDSAMYRCASSLAGASYNEQFFGPGTRLTVL.

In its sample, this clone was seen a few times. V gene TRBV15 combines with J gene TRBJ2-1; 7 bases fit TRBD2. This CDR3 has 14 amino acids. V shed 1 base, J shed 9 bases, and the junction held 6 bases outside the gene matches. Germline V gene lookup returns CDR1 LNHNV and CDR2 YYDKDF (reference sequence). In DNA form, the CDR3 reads TGTGCCACCAGCAGAGTGGCTAGCGGAGGTGAGCAGTTCTTC. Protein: CATSRVASGGEQFF.

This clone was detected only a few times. The CDR3 sequence: CASSLERVSPLHF. For the CDR3, the DNA is TGTGCCAGCAGCTTGGAGAGGGTTTCACCCCTCCACTTT. The rearrangement links TRBV5-6 to TRBJ1-6; no clear D gene. The germline CDR1 and CDR2 sequences are SGHDT and YYEEEE. Trimming cost V 0 bases and J 9 bases, with 7 bases left between them. This CDR3 spans 13 amino acids. The full variable domain, rest sourced from reference TRBV5-6 and TRBJ1-6, is DAGVTQSPTHLIKTRGQQVTLRCSPKSGHDTVSWYQQALGQGPQFIFQYYEEEERQRGNFPDRFSGHQFPNYSSELNVNALLLGDSALYLCASSLERVSPLHFGNGTRLTVT.

The CDR3 sequence: CSARDRSGYTF. The CDR3 DNA reads TGCAGTGCCAGGGACAGAAGCGGCTACACCTTC. The rearrangement joins TRBV20-1 to TRBJ1-2; 7 bases agree with TRBD1. The J segment lost 8 bases and the V segment lost 6 bases, leaving 6 bases of the junction unmatched. CDR1 and CDR2 (germline): DFQATT, SNEGSKA (reference sequence). The length of the CDR3 is 11 residues.

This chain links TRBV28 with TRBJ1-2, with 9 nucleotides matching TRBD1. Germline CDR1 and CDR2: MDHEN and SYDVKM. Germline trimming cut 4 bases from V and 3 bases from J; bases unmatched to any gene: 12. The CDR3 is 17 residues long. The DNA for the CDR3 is TGTGCCAGCAGTTCGGGACAGGGTGAGATTAGTTACTATGGCTACACCTTC. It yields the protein CASSSGQGEISYYGYTF.

The CDR3 sequence: CASSRQGSHEQYF. The CDR3 DNA reads as TGCGCCAGCAGTCGTCAGGGGTCCCACGAGCAGTACTTC. The chain combines TRBV5-1 with TRBJ2-7; D is possibly TRBD1 (6 bases). The V end lost 5 bases, the J end lost 5 bases, and 14 bases lay between the germline ends. Germline V lookup: CDR1 SGHRS, CDR2 YFSETQ. The CDR3 has 13 amino acids.

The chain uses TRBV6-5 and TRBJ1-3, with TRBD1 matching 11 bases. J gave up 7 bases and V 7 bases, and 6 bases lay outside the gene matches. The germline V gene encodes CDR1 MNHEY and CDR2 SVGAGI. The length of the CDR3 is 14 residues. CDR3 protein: CASTTWDRGNTIYF. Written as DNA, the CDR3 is TGTGCCAGCACTACGTGGGACAGGGGGAACACCATATATTTT.

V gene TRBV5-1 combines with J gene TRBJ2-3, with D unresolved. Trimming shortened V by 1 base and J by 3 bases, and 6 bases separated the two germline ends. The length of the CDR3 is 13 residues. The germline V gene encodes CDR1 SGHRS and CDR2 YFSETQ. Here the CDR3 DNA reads TGCGCCAGCAGCTTGACAGTAACAGATACGCAGTATTTT. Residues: CASSLTVTDTQYF.

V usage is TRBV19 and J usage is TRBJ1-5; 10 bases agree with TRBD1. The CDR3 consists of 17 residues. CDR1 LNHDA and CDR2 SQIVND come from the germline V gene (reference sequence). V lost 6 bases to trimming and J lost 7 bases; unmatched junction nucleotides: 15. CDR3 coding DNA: TGTGCCAGTAGAGATACCGGTGGGACAGGGGTGTGGCAGCCCCAGCATTTT. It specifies CASRDTGGTGVWQPQHF.

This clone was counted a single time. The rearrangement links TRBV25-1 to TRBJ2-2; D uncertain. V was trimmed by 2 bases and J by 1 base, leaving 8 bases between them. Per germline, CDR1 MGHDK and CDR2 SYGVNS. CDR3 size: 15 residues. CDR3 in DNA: TGTGCCAGCAGTGAAACCCGAGGGAACACCGGGGAGCTGTTTTTT. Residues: CASSETRGNTGELFF.

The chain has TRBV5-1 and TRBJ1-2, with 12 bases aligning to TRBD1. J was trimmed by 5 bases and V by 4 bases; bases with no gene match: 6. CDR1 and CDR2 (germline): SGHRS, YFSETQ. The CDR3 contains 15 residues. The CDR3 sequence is CASSPGTGGVYGYTF. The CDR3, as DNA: TGCGCCAGCAGCCCCGGGACAGGGGGCGTTTATGGCTACACCTTC. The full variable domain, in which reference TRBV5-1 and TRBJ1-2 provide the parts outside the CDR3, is KAGVTQTPRYLIKTRGQQVTLSCSPISGHRSVSWYQQTPGQGLQFLFEYFSETQRNKGNFPGRFSGRQFSNSRSEMNVSTLELGDSALYLCASSPGTGGVYGYTFGSGTRLTVV.